This TCR beta chain was identified in a study of blood T cell repertoires in COVID-19. In germline, CDR1 is MDHEN, CDR2 SYDVKM. This CDR3 has 14 residues. The junction had 5 bases not matched to a gene; V was cut back by 7 bases and J by 2 bases. Per the authors' pipeline: It was from reference gene primer amplification that nucleated cell counts were estimated. Profiling relied on immunoSEQ multiplex PCR, and the TCRdb table lists in-frame clones only, not all of them. Clonal size and the V and J genes are those of that table, whereas D and trimming came from the DNA. Of approximately 210,000 clones in the sample, approximately 80% are singletons; the top ten hold roughly 4.5%.

J is TRBJ2-7 and V is TRBV28; 10 nucleotides match TRBD2. Sequencing used PBMCs or T cells enriched from blood (not recorded which). The clonotype originates from a young man with acute COVID-19. CDR3: CASIKSGGAYEQYF. The CDR3 DNA follows: TGTGCCAGCATAAAAAGCGGGGGGGCCTACGAGCAGTACTTC.